Shown below are 8 T cell receptor beta chains from a single sample sequenced in a study of blood T cells in healthy people across ages. It was with a sample-barcoded 5' primer and a J-beta primer mix that a second PCR of roughly 7 to 12 cycles was run. TCRdb passed the 5' RACE reads through MiXCR, listing each CDR3 protein once. This sample has about 640,000 distinct CDR3 sequences, with about 53% found just once. The sequenced sample consisted of blood. These receptors were collected from a man between 60 and 75 years old in good health.

The chain combines TRBV20-1 with TRBJ2-5; TRBD1 might be the D (5 bases). With 0 bases removed from V and 5 bases from J, the gap between germline ends came to 16 bases. The CDR3 extends over 15 amino acids. CDR1 and CDR2 from the germline V gene are DFQATT and SNEGSKA (reference sequence). For the CDR3, the DNA is TGCAGTGCTAGAGATTATCGGGCAGGGCTGGAGACCCAGTACTTC. As protein: CSARDYRAGLETQYF.

This clonotype is a singleton in its sample. The chain links TRBV6-5 to TRBJ1-5; D not certain. This CDR3 comprises 14 residues. Germline-derived CDR1 and CDR2 are MNHEY and SVGAGI. V gave up 3 bases and J gave up 6 bases, with 12 bases separating them. DNA of the CDR3: TGTGCCAGCAGTTATGATAGCGTGACTCAGCCCCAGCATTTT. Translating gives CASSYDSVTQPQHF.

In this sample, this clonotype turned up a few times. A much larger clone lies one base from this, so it may be a read error. The genes are TRBV12-3 or TRBV12-4 and TRBJ1-2, with 7 positions matching TRBD1. CDR3 length: 13 residues. J lost 2 bases, V lost 7 bases, and 4 bases had no gene match. CDR3 DNA: TGTGCCAGCAACCCGGGACAGAACTATGGCTACACCTTC. It is translated as CASNPGQNYGYTF.

This clonotype turned up a few times. The CDR3 DNA follows: TGCGCCAGCCCGACTAGTCCCGAATGGCGGTACTTC. Translating gives CASPTSPEWRYF. The rearrangement uses TRBV5-1 and TRBJ2-5; possible D gene TRBD2, 6 bases. The CDR3 is 12 residues long. Germline V gene data show CDR1 as SGHRS and CDR2 as YFSETQ. Deletions cut 7 bases from V and 13 bases from J, with 20 bases between.

This rearrangement joins TRBV6-6 to TRBJ1-4, with TRBD1 matching over 7 bases. The ends lost 2 bases at V and 6 bases at J; junction bases unmatched: 3. Germline CDR1 reads MNHNY; CDR2 reads SVGAGI (reference sequence). The CDR3 length is 14 residues. This chain's CDR3 is CASSYPTGYEKLFF. Here the CDR3 DNA reads TGTGCCAGCAGTTACCCGACAGGGTATGAAAAACTGTTTTTT.

The gene calls are TRBV2 and TRBJ1-1; D is ambiguous. Germline V CDR1 and CDR2: SNHLY, FYNNEI. The CDR3 loop spans 11 amino acids. Trimming removed 6 bases from V and 11 bases from J, with 13 bases in between. DNA of the CDR3: TGTGCCAGCAGCTGGGAGAGCCTGGCTTTCTTT. Its translation: CASSWESLAFF.

The chain has TRBV12-3 or TRBV12-4 and TRBJ1-2; D possibly corresponds to TRBD1 (5 bases). The CDR3 loop spans 13 amino acids. Trimming pared 5 bases from V and 5 bases from J, leaving 12 bases between. The CDR3 loop reads CASSPRDEYGYTF. The DNA of the CDR3 is TGTGCCAGCAGTCCAAGGGACGAGTATGGCTACACCTTC.

This clonotype was detected a few times. Relative to the germline gene, one junction end is altered; a read error may explain this. In DNA form, the CDR3 reads TGTGCTCGTGGTTTGTGGCAGGGCACCTACGAGCAGTACTTC. It encodes CARGLWQGTYEQYF. The rearrangement links TRBV12-5 to TRBJ2-7, with a tentative D call TRBD1 (5 bases). From germline, CDR1 is LGHNT and CDR2 FRNRAP. This CDR3 comprises 14 residues.